This TCR beta chain is drawn from a study of blood T cells in healthy people across ages. Study-wide background: There was about one barcoded beta molecule captured by template switching per two T cells.

Study-wide points: Older age coincided with a roughly linear decline in TCR beta diversity per million T cells. Naive and antigen-experienced cells could not be conclusively compared, given unsorted PBMCs.

The authors ran a second PCR of 7 to 11 cycles using a sample-barcoded 5' primer and a J-beta primer mix. Using its own MiXCR run on the 5' RACE reads, TCRdb lists one record per CDR3 protein. Among approximately 670,000 distinct CDR3 sequences, less than 45% were seen once, and the ten largest hold 25% to 35%. Germline V gene lookup returns CDR1 SQVTM and CDR2 ANQGSEA. With 0 bases clipped from V and 0 bases from J, the junction kept 5 bases outside the gene matches. The CDR3 runs to 18 residues. This clonotype appeared a few times. Its matching antigen is unknown. Each individual donor underwent a draw of approximately 10 milliliters of peripheral blood.

Sequencing was done on a sample of blood. The chain has TRBV29-1 and TRBJ2-2; 12 nucleotides line up with TRBD1. The receptor's source is an elderly man in good health. CDR3 in amino acids: CSVEDQGTGGTNTGELFF. In DNA, the CDR3 is TGCAGCGTTGAAGATCAAGGGACAGGGGGCACGAACACCGGGGAGCTGTTTTTT.